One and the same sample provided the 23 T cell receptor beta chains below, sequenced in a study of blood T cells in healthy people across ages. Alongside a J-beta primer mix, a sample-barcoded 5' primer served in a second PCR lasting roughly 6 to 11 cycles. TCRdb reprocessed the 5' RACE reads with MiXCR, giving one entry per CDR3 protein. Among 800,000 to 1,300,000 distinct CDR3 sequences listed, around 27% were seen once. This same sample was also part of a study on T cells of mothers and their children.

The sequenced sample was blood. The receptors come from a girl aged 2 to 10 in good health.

The CDR3 nucleotides read TGCGCCAGCAGCTTGGATACGTCACCCACCCTCTACGAGCAGTACTTC. Its protein is CASSLDTSPTLYEQYF. The rearrangement uses TRBV5-1 and TRBJ2-7; the D is unclear. This CDR3 region has 16 residues. CDR1 and CDR2 (germline): SGHRS, YFSETQ. The V gene lost 0 bases and the J gene lost 3 bases, with 16 bases spanning the gap.

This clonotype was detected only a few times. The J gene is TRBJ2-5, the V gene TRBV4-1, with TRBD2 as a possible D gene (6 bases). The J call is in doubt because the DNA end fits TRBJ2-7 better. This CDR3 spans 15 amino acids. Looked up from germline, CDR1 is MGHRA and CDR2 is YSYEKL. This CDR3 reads CASSVGLLSSYEQYF. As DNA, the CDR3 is TGCGCCAGCAGCGTGGGACTCCTCAGCTCCTACGAGCAGTACTTC.

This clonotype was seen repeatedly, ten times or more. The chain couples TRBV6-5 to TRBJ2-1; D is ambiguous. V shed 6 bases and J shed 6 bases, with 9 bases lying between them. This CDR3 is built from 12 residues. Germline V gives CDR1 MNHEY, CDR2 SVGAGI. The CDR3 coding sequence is TGTGCCAGCAGCGCGGTGGGCAATGAGCAGTTCTTC. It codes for CASSAVGNEQFF.

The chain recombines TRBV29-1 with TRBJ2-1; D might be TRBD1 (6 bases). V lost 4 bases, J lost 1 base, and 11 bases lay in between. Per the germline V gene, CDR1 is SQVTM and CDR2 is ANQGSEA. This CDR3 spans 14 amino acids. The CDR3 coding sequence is TGCAGCGTTGGAGATGGACAGTCCTACAATGAGCAGTTCTTC. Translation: CSVGDGQSYNEQFF.

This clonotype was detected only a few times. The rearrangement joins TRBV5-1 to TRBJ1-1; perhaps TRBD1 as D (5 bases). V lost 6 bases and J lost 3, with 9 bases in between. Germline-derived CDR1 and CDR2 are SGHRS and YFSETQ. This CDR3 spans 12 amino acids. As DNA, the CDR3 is TGCGCCAGCAAAGACAGAGACACTGAAGCTTTCTTT. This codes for CASKDRDTEAFF.

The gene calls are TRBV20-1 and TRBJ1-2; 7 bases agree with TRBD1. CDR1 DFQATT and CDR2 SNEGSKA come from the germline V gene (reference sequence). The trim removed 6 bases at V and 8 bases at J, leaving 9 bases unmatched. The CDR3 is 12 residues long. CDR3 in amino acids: CSAWIGGQGYTF. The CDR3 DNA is TGCAGTGCCTGGATTGGGGGACAGGGCTACACCTTC.

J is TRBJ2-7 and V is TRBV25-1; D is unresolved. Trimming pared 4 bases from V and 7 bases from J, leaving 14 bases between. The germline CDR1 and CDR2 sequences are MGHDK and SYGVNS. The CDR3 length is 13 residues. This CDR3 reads CASSAQNPLEQYF. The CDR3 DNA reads TGTGCCAGCAGTGCGCAGAATCCGCTTGAGCAGTACTTC.

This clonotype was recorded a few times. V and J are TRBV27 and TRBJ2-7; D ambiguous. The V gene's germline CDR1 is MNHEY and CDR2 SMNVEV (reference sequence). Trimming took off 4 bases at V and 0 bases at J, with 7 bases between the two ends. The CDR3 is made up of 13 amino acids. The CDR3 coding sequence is TGTGCCAGCAGTTGGAGTCCCTCCTACGAGCAGTACTTC. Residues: CASSWSPSYEQYF.

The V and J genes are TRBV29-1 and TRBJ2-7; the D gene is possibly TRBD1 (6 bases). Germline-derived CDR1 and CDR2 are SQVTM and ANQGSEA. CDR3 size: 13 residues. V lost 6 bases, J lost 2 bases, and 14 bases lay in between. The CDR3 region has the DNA TGCAGCGTGACCACGGCAGGGGCCTACGAGCAGTACTTC. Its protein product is CSVTTAGAYEQYF.

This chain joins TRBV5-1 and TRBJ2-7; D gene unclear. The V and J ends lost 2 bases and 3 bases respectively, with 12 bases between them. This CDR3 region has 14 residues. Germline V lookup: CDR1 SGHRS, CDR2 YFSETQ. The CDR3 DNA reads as TGCGCCAGCAGCTTTGAGGCAGTAGGCTACGAGCAGTACTTC. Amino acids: CASSFEAVGYEQYF.

CDR3 in amino acids: CASSLVAGDNEQFF. Written as DNA, the CDR3 is TGTGCCAGCAGTTTAGTTGCGGGAGACAATGAGCAGTTCTTC. The chain recombines TRBV28 with TRBJ2-1; 7 bases match TRBD2. CDR1 is MDHEN, CDR2 SYDVKM, per germline. The CDR3 contains 14 residues. Trimming at V came to 2 bases and at J to 5 bases, leaving 3 bases not matched to a gene. Supplemented by reference TRBV28 and TRBJ2-1, the full variable domain reads DVKVTQSSRYLVKRTGEKVFLECVQDMDHENMFWYRQDPGLGLRLIYFSYDVKMKEKGDIPEGYSVSREKKERFSLILESASTNQTSMYLCASSLVAGDNEQFFGPGTRLTVL.

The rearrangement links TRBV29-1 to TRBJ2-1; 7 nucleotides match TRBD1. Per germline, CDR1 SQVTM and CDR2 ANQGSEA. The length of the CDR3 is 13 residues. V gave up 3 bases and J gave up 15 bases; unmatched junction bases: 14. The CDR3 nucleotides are TGCAGCGTTGAGCCAGGGGGTTTGGCAGTCCGGTTCTTC. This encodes CSVEPGGLAVRFF.

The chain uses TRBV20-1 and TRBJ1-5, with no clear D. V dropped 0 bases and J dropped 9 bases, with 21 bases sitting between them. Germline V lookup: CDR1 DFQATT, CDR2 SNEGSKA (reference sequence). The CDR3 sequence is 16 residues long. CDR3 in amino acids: CSAREAVVAETRPQHF. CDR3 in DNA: TGCAGTGCTAGAGAGGCCGTGGTGGCAGAGACTCGGCCCCAGCATTTT.

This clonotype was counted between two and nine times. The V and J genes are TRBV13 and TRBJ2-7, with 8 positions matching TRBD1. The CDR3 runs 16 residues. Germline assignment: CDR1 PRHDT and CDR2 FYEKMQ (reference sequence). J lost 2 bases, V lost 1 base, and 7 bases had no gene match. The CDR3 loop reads CASSLARQGSTYEQYF. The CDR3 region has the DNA TGTGCCAGCAGCTTAGCCCGACAGGGGTCGACCTACGAGCAGTACTTC.

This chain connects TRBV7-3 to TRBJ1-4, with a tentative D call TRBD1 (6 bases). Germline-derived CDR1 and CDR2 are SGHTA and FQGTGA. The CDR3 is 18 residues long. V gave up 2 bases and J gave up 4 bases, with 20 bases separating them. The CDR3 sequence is CASSLGPNRAELNEKLFF. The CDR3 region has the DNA TGTGCCAGCAGCTTAGGACCTAACAGGGCGGAACTTAATGAAAAACTGTTTTTT.

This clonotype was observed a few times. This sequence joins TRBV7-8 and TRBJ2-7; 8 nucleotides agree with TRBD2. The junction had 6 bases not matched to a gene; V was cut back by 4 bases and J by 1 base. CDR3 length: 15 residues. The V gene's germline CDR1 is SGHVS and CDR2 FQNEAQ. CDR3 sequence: CASSSKRGFSYEQYF. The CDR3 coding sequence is TGTGCCAGCAGCTCAAAGCGGGGGTTTTCCTACGAGCAGTACTTC.

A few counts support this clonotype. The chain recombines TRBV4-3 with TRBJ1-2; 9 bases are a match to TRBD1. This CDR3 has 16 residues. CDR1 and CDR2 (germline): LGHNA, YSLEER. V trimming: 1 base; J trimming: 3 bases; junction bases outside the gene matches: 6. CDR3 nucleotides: TGCGCCAGCAGCCAAGGAACAGGGGGCTGGGACTATGGCTACACCTTC. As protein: CASSQGTGGWDYGYTF.

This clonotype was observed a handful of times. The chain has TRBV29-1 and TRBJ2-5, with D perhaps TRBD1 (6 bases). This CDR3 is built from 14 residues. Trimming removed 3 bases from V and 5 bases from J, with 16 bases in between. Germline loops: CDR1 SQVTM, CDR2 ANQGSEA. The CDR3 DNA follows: TGCAGCGTTGAGCTCCCAGGGGCTAGGGAGACCCAGTACTTC. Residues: CSVELPGARETQYF. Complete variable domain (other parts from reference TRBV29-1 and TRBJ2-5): SAVISQKPSRDICQRGTSLTIQCQVDSQVTMMFWYRQQPGQSLTLIATANQGSEATYESGFVIDKFPISRPNLTFSTLTVSNMSPEDSSIYLCSVELPGARETQYFGPGTRLLVL.

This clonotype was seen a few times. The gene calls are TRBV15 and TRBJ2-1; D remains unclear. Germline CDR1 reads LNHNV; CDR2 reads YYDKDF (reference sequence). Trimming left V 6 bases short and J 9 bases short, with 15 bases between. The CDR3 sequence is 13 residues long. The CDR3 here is CATRTSQWGEQFF. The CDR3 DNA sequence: TGTGCCACCAGGACGTCACAGTGGGGTGAGCAGTTCTTC.

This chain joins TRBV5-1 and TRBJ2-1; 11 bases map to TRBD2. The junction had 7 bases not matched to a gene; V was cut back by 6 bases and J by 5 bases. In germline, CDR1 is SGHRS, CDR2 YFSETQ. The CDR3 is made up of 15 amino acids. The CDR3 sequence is CASISGRGTNNEQFF. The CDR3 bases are TGCGCCAGCATTAGCGGGAGGGGGACCAACAATGAGCAGTTCTTC.

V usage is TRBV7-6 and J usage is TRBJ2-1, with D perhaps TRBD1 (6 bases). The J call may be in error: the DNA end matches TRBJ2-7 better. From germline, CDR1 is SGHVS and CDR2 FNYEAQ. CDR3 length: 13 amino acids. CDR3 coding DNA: TGTGCCAGCAGCTCCCAGGGGTGGCACGAGCAGTACTTC. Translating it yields CASSSQGWHEQYF.

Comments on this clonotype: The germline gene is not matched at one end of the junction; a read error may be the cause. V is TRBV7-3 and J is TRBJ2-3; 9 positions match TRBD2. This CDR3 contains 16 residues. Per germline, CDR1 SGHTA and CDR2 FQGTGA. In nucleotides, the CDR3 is TGTGCCAGCGGCTTGCTGGCTAGCGGGGGCACAGATACGCAGTATTTT. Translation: CASGLLASGGTDTQYF.

CDR3: CASSQEIAMETQYF. The CDR3 nucleotides are TGTGCCAGCAGCCAAGAAATAGCCATGGAGACCCAGTACTTC. V gene TRBV4-2 combines with J gene TRBJ2-5; D unresolved. Germline V lookup: CDR1 LGHNA, CDR2 YNFKEQ. Trimming took 0 bases from V and 5 from J, leaving 10 bases between them. This CDR3 has 14 amino acids.